This T cell receptor (beta chain) was sequenced in a study of T-cell reconstitution after alpha-beta-depleted transplantation in children. This clonotype was found many times. The antigen is undetermined. Study-level points and caveats: T-cell counts and diversity at one year following transplant were attributed mainly to newly produced T cells. Alpha-beta T cells about two months after transplant reportedly derived from several hundred expanded graft clones.

Using unique molecular identifiers, the investigators prepared the TCRbeta library. From the PCR reads, TCRdb called clonotypes with MiXCR, one entry per CDR3 protein. The profile shows about 160,000 distinct CDR3 sequences, roughly 11% of them singletons. The CDR3 contains 14 residues. Losses at the gene ends were 5 bases for V and 6 bases for J; bases not matched to a gene: 7. This rearrangement joins TRBV12-3 or TRBV12-4 to TRBJ1-5; 7 nucleotides agree with TRBD1. This TCR was sampled from a boy aged 2 to 10 with acute myeloid leukemia, due to receive a stem cell transplant. The sequencing here drew on PBMCs, taken before TCRalphabeta/CD19-depleted stem cell transplant. The CDR3 protein is CASSHTGEVQPQHF. CDR3 nucleotides: TGTGCCAGCAGTCACACAGGGGAGGTTCAGCCCCAGCATTTT.